This T cell receptor (beta chain) came from a study of blood T cell repertoires in COVID-19 (dated by TCRdb to about 2020). Concerning the study at large: Samples from collaborators originated in the United States, Italy and Spain and spanned both the acute and convalescent phases of COVID-19. The material from the prospective study consisted of cDNA or gDNA derived from T cells, B-cell-depleted T cells, or PBMCs. Samples were obtained from the ongoing ImmuneRACE study (first 160 participants) and from roughly 1,300 subjects provided by 6 global collaborators. The repertoires were released in a freely available public database intended as a resource for research on the immune response to SARS-CoV-2. A de-identified subject ID, COVID-19 status, age in years and sex were almost always included in the sample metadata. Deeply sampled blood TCRbeta repertoires from subjects exposed to, actively infected with, or recovered from COVID-19 were included in the dataset. Where available, HLA class I and class II types were obtained from metadata supplied by the sample provider rather than from assay-based typing. Beyond this particular receptor, the publication reports: The amount of clinical and demographic metadata varied by source and participant and was provided uncurated.

This clone was detected only a few times. The antigen it recognizes is unknown. No clone much larger than this one lies a single base away; base qualities are absent. The immunoSEQ Assay, a bias-controlled multiplex PCR, was used to amplify TCRbeta CDR3 regions from genomic DNA. Processing in the source paper ran as follows. The number of nucleated cells in each sample was estimated by amplification of reference gene primers within the assay. To quantify the absolute abundance of each unique TCRbeta CDR3 rearrangement, sequence reads were collapsed and filtered. For each sample, productive Simpson clonality was calculated as the square root of Simpson's diversity index across productive rearrangements. Sourced from immuneACCESS, this table was stored by TCRdb with only in-frame sequences that have V and J called. A share of the clones is absent; for the studies checked, an unresolved V gene accounts for under half, and the remainder has no known explanation. The V and J calls and clone size are taken from that table; D and trimming were inferred from the DNA. This sample has more than 300,000 clones in its table, and about 90% of those were observed once. Under 6.5% of the sample goes to the ten largest clones.

Enrolling through a virtual design, the prospective study's participants ranged in age from roughly 18 to 90 years and lived across roughly 23 United States geographic areas. In the prospective study, cohorts were assigned on the basis of participant-reported clinical history obtained from a screening survey and a study questionnaire. Recovered participants in ImmuneRACE Cohort 3 were defined as having two consecutive negative NP/OP PCR tests, clearance from a healthcare professional, or resolution of symptoms. In the prospective study, whole blood, serum and a nasopharyngeal or oropharyngeal swab were collected from each participant by mobile phlebotomists. Additional blood draws and questionnaires over a 2-month period could optionally be provided by prospective study participants. Before DNA extraction, blood samples from the prospective study were shipped at room temperature or frozen. Based on the germline V gene (reference sequence), the CDR1 and CDR2 sequences are GTSNPN and SVGIG. Trimming takes 1 base from V and 2 bases from J, and the germline ends sit 8 bases apart. The CDR3 sequence holds 14 residues, the cysteine and phenylalanine included. The read is trimmed to its CDR3 DNA, 42 bases read in frame from base 1.

Sequencing was done on a sample of PBMCs or T cells enriched from blood (not recorded which). Recombination connected TRBV30 to TRBJ2-2, with the D segment identity uncertain. The origin of this receptor is a woman under 40 who had recovered from COVID-19. The CDR3 is CAWSGRRNTGELFF. The sequenced DNA is TGTGCCTGGAGTGGTAGGAGAAACACCGGGGAGCTGTTTTTT. Extended through the reference TRBV30 and TRBJ2-2 proteins, this CDR3 yields the full variable domain: SQTIHQWPATLVQPVGSPLSLECTVEGTSNPNLYWYRQAAGRGLQLLFYSVGIGQISSEVPQNLSASRPQDRQFILSSKKLLLSDSGFYLCAWSGRRNTGELFFGEGSRLTVL.